This T cell receptor beta chain was obtained from a study of OX40 agonist ivuxolimab in advanced cancers. Study at large: Aged 23 to 79 with a mean of approximately 60 years, they were more than 80% male. The study reported partial responses in three patients: one hepatocellular carcinoma, two cutaneous melanoma. Findings and limits, study-wide: In CD8+ T cells, expanded clones were on average more numerous than in CD4+.

Autoimmune disease history or systemic immunosuppression led to patients being barred. CDR1 is LNHDA, CDR2 SQIVND, per germline (reference sequence). The CDR3 length is 14 residues. Trimming stripped 1 base from V and 1 base from J, with 8 bases between. The repertoire was sequenced with immunoSEQ multiplex PCR; TCRdb's copy has only in-frame clones and lacks some. The sample lists about 70,000 clones, approximately 90% occurring once. Note on this clone: What it binds is not known.

The sample consisted of CD4+ or CD8+ T cells sorted from blood, taken in a trial of the OX40 agonist ivuxolimab. The chain carries TRBV19 and TRBJ2-7; D is perhaps TRBD1 (5 bases). This clonotype was obtained from an adult with an advanced solid tumor such as melanoma, head and neck, liver or kidney cancer. CDR3 nucleotide sequence: TGTGCCAGTAGTATAGGACAGACTTCCTACGAGCAGTACTTC. Translated: CASSIGQTSYEQYF.